This T cell receptor (beta chain) was sequenced in a study of T cell repertoires in cytomegalovirus infection (dated by TCRdb to the late 2010s). Background for the entire study: Alongside well-studied HLA-B-restricted epitopes, the peptide stimulations were aimed at recently identified HLA-C-restricted CMV epitopes, whose presentation resists viral immunomodulation. Because public TCR beta signatures pointed to carriage of CMV infection together with the matching HLA type, the HLA type of each donor mattered for the analysis.

TCRdb shows the sequencer as Illumina HiSeq 1500. TCRdb itself trimmed the public reads at Q25 with fastp, ran MiXCR and retained productive beta chains. For every CDR3 protein sequence, its rows merge into one entry that carries the most common genes and DNA. Counted in this sample were some 350,000 distinct CDR3 sequences; 25% to 30% of them appeared once. Approximately 20% of the sample goes to the ten largest clones. Overall study results and their limits: In both this cohort and an independent roughly 400-donor cohort, the cumulative frequency of public TCR beta family members distinguished carriers of CMV infection plus the relevant HLA type. The ex vivo response was dominated by HLA-C-restricted CMV-specific TCR beta clonotypes, which also provided the single most frequent clonotype in two of eight donors.

The treatment or condition label corresponds to: in vitro stimulation with specific CMV peptide epitopes to enrich CMV-specific T cells. The CDR3 has 17 amino acids, counting the end cysteine and phenylalanine. The kept DNA is CDR3 alone, 51 bases in frame from the first base. V is pruned by 4 bases and J by 1 base, leaving 12 bases of the junction without a gene match. The CDR1 and CDR2 encoded by the germline V gene are MGHRA and YSYEKL. Only a few counts were recorded for this clonotype. The specificity of this receptor is unknown. No per-base quality is available; no much larger clone lies one base away.

This receptor was taken from a human donor in good health (CMV status not recorded). Some clones in this sample may be carry-over from other donors' samples. This chain joins TRBV4-1 to TRBJ1-1; TRBD1 lines up with 7 middle nucleotides. Source: cultured PBMCs, taken from culture after CMV antigen stimulation. The CDR3 region reads CASSPGLHRGRNTEAFF. The DNA reads as follows: TGCGCCAGCAGCCCAGGCCTTCACAGGGGTAGGAACACTGAAGCTTTCTTT.